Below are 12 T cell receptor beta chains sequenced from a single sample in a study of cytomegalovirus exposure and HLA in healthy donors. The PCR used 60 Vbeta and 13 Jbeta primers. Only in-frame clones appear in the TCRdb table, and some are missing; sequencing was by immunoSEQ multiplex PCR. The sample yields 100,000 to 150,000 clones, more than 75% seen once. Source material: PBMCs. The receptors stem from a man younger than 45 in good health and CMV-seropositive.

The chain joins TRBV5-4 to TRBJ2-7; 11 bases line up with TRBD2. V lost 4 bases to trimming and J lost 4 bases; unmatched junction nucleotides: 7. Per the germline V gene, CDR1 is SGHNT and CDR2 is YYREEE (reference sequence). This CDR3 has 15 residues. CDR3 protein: CASSMRLAGRYEQYF. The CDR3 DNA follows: TGTGCCAGCAGCATGCGACTAGCGGGAAGATACGAGCAGTACTTC.

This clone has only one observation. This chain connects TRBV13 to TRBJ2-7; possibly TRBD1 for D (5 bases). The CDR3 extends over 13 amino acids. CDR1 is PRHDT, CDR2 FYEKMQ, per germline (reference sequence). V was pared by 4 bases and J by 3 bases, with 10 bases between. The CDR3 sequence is CASSWTDSYEQYF. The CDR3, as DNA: TGTGCCAGCAGCTGGACCGACAGCTACGAGCAGTACTTC.

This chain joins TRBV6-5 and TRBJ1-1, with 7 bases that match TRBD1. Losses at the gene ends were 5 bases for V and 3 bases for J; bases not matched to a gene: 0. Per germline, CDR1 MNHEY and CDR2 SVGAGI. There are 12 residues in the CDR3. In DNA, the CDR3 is TGTGCCAGCAGTCAGGGGGACACTGAAGCTTTCTTT. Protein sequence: CASSQGDTEAFF.

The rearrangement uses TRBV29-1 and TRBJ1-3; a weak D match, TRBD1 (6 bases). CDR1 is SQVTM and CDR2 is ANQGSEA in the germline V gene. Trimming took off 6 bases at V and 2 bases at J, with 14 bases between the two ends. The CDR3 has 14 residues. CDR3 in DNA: TGCAGCGTAACCCAGGGGATTCCTGGAAACACCATATATTTT. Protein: CSVTQGIPGNTIYF.

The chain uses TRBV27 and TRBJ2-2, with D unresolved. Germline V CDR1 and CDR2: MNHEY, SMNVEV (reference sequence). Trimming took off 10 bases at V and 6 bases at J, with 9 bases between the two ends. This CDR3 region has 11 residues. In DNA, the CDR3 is TGTGCCAACTTTTCGGCCGGGGAGCTGTTTTTT. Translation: CANFSAGELFF.

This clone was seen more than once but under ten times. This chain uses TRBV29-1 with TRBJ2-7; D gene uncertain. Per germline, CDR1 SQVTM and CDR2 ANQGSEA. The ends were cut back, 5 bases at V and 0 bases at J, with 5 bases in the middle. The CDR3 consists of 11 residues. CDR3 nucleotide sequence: TGCAGCGTTTGCGTCTCCTACGAGCAGTACTTC. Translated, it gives CSVCVSYEQYF.

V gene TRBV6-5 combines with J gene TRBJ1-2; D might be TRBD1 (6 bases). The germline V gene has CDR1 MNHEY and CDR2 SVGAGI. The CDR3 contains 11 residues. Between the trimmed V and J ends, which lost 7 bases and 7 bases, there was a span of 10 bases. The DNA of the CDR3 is TGTGCCAGCACCCGGGGGGCTGGCTACACCTTC. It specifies CASTRGAGYTF.

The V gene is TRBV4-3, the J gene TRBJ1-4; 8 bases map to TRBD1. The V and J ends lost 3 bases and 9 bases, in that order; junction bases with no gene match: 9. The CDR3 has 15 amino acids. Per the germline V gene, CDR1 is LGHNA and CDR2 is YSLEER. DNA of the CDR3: TGCGCCAGCAGCCAGGACAGGGAAGGAATGAAAAAACTGTTTTTT. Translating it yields CASSQDREGMKKLFF.

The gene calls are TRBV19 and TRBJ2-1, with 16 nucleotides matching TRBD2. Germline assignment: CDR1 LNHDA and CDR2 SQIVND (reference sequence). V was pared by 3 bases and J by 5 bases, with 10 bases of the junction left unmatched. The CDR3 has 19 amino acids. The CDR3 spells CASSIDRGLAGGSNNEQFF. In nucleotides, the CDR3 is TGTGCCAGTAGTATTGACCGGGGACTAGCGGGAGGGTCCAACAATGAGCAGTTCTTC.

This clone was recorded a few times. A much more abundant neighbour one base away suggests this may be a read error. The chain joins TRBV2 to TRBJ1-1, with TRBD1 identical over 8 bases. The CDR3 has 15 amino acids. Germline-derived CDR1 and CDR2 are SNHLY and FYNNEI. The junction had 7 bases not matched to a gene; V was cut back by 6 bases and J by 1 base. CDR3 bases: TGTGCCAGCAGCGTATCCGGGACAGGGAACACTGAAGCTTTCTTT. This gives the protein CASSVSGTGNTEAFF.

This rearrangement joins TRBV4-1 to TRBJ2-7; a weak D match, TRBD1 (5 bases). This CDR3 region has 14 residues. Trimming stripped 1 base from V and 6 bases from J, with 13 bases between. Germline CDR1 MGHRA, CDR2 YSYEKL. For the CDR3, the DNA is TGCGCCAGCAGCCAAGTGGACACGAACCTCGAGCAGTACTTC. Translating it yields CASSQVDTNLEQYF.

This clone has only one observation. The CDR3 region is CSKLGGNEQFF. CDR3 DNA: TGCAGCAAGCTAGGGGGAAATGAGCAGTTCTTC. This rearrangement joins TRBV29-1 to TRBJ2-1; D might be TRBD1 (6 bases). From germline, CDR1 is SQVTM and CDR2 ANQGSEA. There are 11 residues in the CDR3. Trimming removed 8 bases at V and 7 bases at J, with 12 bases between.